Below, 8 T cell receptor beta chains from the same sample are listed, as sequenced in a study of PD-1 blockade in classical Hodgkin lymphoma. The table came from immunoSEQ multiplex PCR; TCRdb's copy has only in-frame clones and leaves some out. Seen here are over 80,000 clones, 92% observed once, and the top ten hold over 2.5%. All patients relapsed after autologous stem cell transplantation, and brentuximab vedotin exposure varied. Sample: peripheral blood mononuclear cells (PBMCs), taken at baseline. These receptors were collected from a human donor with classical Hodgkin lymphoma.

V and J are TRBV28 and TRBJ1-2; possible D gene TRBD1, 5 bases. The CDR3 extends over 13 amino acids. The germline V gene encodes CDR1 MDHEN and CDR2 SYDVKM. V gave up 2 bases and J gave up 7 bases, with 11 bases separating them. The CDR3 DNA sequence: TGTGCCAGCAGTTTAAACAGGCTGGGTGGCTACACCTTC. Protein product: CASSLNRLGGYTF.

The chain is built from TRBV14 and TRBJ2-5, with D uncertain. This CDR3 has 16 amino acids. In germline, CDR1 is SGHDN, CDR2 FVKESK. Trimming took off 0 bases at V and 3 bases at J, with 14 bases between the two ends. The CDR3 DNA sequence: TGTGCCAGCAGCCAAGATGGTATTGGGTTTAAAGAGACCCAGTACTTC. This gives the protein CASSQDGIGFKETQYF.

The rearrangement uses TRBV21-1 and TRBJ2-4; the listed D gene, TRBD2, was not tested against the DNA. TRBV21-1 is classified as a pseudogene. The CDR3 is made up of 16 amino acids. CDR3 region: CASSKAGFGAKNIQYF. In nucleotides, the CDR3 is TGTGCCAGCAGCAAAGCCGGGTTTGGAGCCAAAAACATTCAGTACTTC.

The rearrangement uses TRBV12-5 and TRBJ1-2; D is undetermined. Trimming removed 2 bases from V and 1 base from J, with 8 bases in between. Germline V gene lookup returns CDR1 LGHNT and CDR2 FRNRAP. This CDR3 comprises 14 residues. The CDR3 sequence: CASGLLGSNYGYTF. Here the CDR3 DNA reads TGTGCTAGTGGTTTGTTGGGGAGTAACTATGGCTACACCTTC.

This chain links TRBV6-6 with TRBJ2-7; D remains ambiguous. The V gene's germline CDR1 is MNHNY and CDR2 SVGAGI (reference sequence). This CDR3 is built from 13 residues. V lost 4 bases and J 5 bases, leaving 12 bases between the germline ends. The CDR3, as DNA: TGTGCCAGCAGTTTTTCTGAGGCCCACGAGCAGTACTTC. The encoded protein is CASSFSEAHEQYF.

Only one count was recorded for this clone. DNA for the CDR3: TGCAGCGTTGAGGGACTTTCCTACGAGCAGTACTTC. Translating it yields CSVEGLSYEQYF. The chain couples TRBV29-1 to TRBJ2-7, with a tentative D call TRBD2 (6 bases). This CDR3 contains 12 residues. The V end lost 3 bases, the J end lost 1 base, and 7 bases lay between the germline ends. Germline CDR1 is SQVTM and CDR2 is ANQGSEA.

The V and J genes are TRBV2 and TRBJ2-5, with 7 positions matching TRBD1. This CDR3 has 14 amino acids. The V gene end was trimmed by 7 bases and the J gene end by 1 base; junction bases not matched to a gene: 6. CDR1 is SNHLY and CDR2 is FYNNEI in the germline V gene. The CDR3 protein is CASTRQGAQETQYF. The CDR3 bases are TGTGCCAGCACCCGACAGGGCGCCCAAGAGACCCAGTACTTC.

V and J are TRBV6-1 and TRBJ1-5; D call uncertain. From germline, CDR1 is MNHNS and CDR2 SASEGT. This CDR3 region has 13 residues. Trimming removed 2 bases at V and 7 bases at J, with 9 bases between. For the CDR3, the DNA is TGTGCCAGCAGTGAATGGGGTTTGCAGCCCCAGCATTTT. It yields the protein CASSEWGLQPQHF.